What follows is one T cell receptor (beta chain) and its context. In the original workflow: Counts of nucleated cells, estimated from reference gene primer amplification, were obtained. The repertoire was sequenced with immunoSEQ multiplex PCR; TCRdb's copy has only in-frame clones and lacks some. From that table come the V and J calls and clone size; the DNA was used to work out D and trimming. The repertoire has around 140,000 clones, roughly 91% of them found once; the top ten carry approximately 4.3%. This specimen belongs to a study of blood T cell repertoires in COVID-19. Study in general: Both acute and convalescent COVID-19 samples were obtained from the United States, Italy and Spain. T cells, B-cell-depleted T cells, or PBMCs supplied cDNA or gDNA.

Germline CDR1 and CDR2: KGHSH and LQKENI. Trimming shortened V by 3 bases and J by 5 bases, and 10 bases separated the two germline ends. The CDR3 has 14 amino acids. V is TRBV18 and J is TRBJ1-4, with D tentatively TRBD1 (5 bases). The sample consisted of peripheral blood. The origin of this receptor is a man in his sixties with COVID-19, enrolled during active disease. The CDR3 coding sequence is TGTGCCAGCTCACCGACAGTTCTCAATGAAAAACTGTTTTTT. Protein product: CASSPTVLNEKLFF. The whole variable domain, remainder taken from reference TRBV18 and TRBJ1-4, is NAGVMQNPRHLVRRRGQEARLRCSPMKGHSHVYWYRQLPEEGLKFMVYLQKENIIDESGMPKERFSAEFPKEGPSILRIQQVVRGDSAAYFCASSPTVLNEKLFFGSGTQLSVL.